A single sample is the source of the 9 T cell receptor beta chains below, sequenced in a study of T cell responses to AZD1222 COVID-19 vaccine (dated by TCRdb to the early 2020s). The library was produced with the immunoSEQ multiplex PCR assay. In TCRdb, the immuneACCESS table is reduced to in-frame sequences with V and J assigned. These tables do not hold every clone; where another copy was compared, an unresolved V gene accounts for under half, and the others remain unexplained. The sample table shows fewer than 120,000 clones, and about 85% are seen once. Under 3.5% of the sample belongs to the ten largest clones. In light of the paper, this sample's time point label describes: baseline before first vaccination. The sample in question was peripheral blood, obtained on day 0 of AZD1222 vaccination. The origin of the receptors is an adult in good health.

The V gene is TRBV3-1 (or the pseudogene TRBV3-2), the J gene TRBJ2-3, with D tentatively TRBD2 (5 bases). There are 15 residues in the CDR3. Germline V CDR1 and CDR2: LGHDT, YNNKEL (reference sequence). Trimming left V 2 bases short and J 6 bases short, with 15 bases between. CDR3 in amino acids: CASSQRGSFTDTQYF. CDR3 in DNA: TGTGCCAGCAGCCAACGCGGGTCCTTTACCGATACGCAGTATTTT.

The chain links TRBV28 to TRBJ1-4, with a tentative D call TRBD1 (5 bases). Trimming stripped 8 bases from V and 2 bases from J, with 18 bases between. Looked up from germline, CDR1 is MDHEN and CDR2 is SYDVKM. This CDR3 has 16 amino acids. CDR3 in DNA: TGTGCCAGCCCTCCCTCCCTGACAGTTACTAATGAAAAACTGTTTTTT. Protein: CASPPSLTVTNEKLFF.

This clone was counted once. V is TRBV11-2 and J is TRBJ2-5, with 11 bases fitting TRBD1. This CDR3 is 17 amino acids long. Germline loops: CDR1 SGHAT, CDR2 FQNNGV. V lost 4 bases, J lost 0 bases, and 7 bases stayed unmatched. The CDR3 coding sequence is TGTGCCAGCAGCTCTCCGGGACAGGGGGAATACCAAGAGACCCAGTACTTC. It yields the protein CASSSPGQGEYQETQYF.

This clone came up many times. The chain couples TRBV5-5 to TRBJ1-3; D is uncertain. The CDR3 is made up of 11 amino acids. Trimming cost V 2 bases and J 3 bases, with 0 bases left between them. The germline V gene has CDR1 SGHKS and CDR2 YYEKEE (reference sequence). DNA for the CDR3: TGTGCCAGCAGCTTTGGAAACACCATATATTTT. Encoded protein: CASSFGNTIYF.

The chain couples TRBV28 to TRBJ1-4, with TRBD1 matching over 10 bases. The ends lost 5 bases at V and 5 bases at J; junction bases unmatched: 5. This CDR3 is built from 15 residues. From germline, CDR1 is MDHEN and CDR2 SYDVKM. The CDR3 protein is CASSPPGQGNEKLFF. The CDR3 DNA is TGTGCCAGCAGTCCCCCGGGACAGGGGAATGAAAAACTGTTTTTT.

V and J are TRBV7-2 and TRBJ1-3; 10 nucleotides match TRBD1. Losses at the gene ends were 3 bases for V and 2 bases for J; bases not matched to a gene: 4. Germline V lookup: CDR1 SGHTA, CDR2 FQGNSA. The CDR3 is 16 amino acids. In nucleotides, the CDR3 is TGTGCCAGCAGCTTGTCGGACAGGGGGGCTGGAAACACCATATATTTT. This translates into CASSLSDRGAGNTIYF.

The chain employs TRBV3-1 (or the pseudogene TRBV3-2) and TRBJ1-1; D is undetermined. Trimming took 4 bases from V and 4 from J, leaving 16 bases between them. Germline CDR1 reads LGHDT; CDR2 reads YNNKEL (reference sequence). This CDR3 is 15 amino acids long. CDR3 nucleotide sequence: TGTGCCAGCAGCCCATCGGGCCCTGGGAGCACTGAAGCTTTCTTT. This translates into CASSPSGPGSTEAFF.

This chain links TRBV4-1 with TRBJ1-3, with D possibly being TRBD1 (6 bases). V dropped 4 bases and J dropped 5 bases, with 15 bases sitting between them. Germline assignment: CDR1 MGHRA and CDR2 YSYEKL. The CDR3 extends over 15 amino acids. CDR3 region: CASSRQEGGRNTIYF. As DNA, the CDR3 is TGCGCCAGCAGCCGCCAAGAAGGGGGGAGAAACACCATATATTTT.

The sample holds one count of this clone. The V and J genes are TRBV5-1 and TRBJ2-7, with D perhaps assigned TRBD1 or TRBD2 (5 bases each). CDR1 and CDR2 from the germline V gene are SGHRS and YFSETQ. Trimming pared 0 bases from V and 3 bases from J, leaving 10 bases between. This CDR3 contains 14 residues. The CDR3, as DNA: TGCGCCAGCAGCTTGGATGGGACCCACTACGAGCAGTACTTC. Amino acid sequence: CASSLDGTHYEQYF.